This TCR beta chain came from a study of blood T cell repertoires in COVID-19. The CDR3 totals 15 residues. Losses at the gene ends were 3 bases for V and 1 base for J; bases not matched to a gene: 3. Germline V gene data show CDR1 as SGHNT and CDR2 as YENEEA. In the authors' workflow: By means of reference gene primer amplification, nucleated cell counts were estimated. Here immunoSEQ multiplex PCR was the method, and the copy in TCRdb shows in-frame clones only, minus some. Clone size and the V and J calls come from that table; the DNA yielded D and trimming. This table has around 140,000 clones, about 83% appearing once.

Sample: PBMCs or T cells enriched from blood (not recorded which). The receptor's source is a woman in her 50s with acute COVID-19. The genes are TRBV11-3 and TRBJ2-3; TRBD1 aligns across 8 bases. CDR3 sequence (DNA): TGTGCCAGCAGCTTTATGGACAGGGGCACAGATACGCAGTATTTT. It encodes CASSFMDRGTDTQYF.